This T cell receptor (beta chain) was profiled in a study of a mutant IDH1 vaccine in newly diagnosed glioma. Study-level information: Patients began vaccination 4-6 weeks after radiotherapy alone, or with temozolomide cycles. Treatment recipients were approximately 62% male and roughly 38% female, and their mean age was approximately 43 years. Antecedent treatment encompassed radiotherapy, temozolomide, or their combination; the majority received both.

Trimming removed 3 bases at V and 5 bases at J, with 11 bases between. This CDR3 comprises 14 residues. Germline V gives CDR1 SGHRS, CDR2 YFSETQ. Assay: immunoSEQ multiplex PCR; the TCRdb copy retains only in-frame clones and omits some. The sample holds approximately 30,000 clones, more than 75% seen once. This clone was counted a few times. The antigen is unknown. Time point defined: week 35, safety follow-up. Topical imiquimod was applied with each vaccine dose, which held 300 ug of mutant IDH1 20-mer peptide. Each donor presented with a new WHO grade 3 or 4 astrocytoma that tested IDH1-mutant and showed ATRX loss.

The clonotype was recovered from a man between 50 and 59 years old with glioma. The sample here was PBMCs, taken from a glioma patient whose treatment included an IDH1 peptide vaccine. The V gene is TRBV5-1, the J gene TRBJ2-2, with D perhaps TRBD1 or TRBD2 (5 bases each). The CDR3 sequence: CASSSGTSTGELFF. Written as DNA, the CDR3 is TGCGCCAGCAGCTCCGGGACCTCGACCGGGGAGCTGTTTTTT.